The clone carrying this T cell receptor beta chain was seen more than once but under ten times. The antigen is undetermined. Together with a sample-barcoded 5' primer, a J-beta primer mix was included in a second PCR lasting about 7 to 12 cycles. TCRdb reprocessed the 5' RACE reads with MiXCR, giving one entry per CDR3 protein. The table shows about a million distinct CDR3 sequences, with about 44% occurring only once. Donors ranged from about 6 to 90 years old and were healthy Caucasians in Russia. The junction had 9 bases not matched to a gene; V was cut back by 5 bases and J by 3 bases. The V gene's germline CDR1 is DFQATT and CDR2 SNEGSKA (reference sequence). This CDR3 spans 15 amino acids. This record belongs to a study of blood T cells in healthy people across ages. Notes on the study in general: Any changes in expanded clonotypes were possibly confounded, as donor CMV status remained unknown.

Sequences were obtained from blood. The chain recombines TRBV20-1 with TRBJ2-3; 9 nucleotides match TRBD2. The clonotype was recovered from a young man in good health. The CDR3 spells CSASGGGGATDTQYF. The CDR3 DNA reads as TGCAGTGCTTCCGGCGGCGGGGGGGCGACAGATACGCAGTATTTT.